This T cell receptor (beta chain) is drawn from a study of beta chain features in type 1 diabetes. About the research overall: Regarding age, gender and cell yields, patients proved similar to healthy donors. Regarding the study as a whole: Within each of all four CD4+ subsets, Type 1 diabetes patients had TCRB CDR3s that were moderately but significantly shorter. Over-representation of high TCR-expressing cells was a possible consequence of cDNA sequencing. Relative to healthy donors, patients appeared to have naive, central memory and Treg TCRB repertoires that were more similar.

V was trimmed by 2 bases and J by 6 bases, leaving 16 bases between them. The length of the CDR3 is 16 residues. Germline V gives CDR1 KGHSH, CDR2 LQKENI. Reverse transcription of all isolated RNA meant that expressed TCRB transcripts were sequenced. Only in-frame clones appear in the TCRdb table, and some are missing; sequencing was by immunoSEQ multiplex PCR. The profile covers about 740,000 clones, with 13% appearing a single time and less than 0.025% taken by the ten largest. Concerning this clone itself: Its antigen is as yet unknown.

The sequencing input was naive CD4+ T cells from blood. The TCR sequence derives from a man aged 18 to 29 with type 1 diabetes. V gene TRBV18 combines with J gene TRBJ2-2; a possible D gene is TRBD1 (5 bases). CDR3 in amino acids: CASSPLAGFTAGELFF. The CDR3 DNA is TGTGCCAGCTCACCATTGGCAGGGTTTACGGCCGGGGAGCTGTTTTTT.